The sequence of this T cell receptor beta chain was determined in a study of shared clonotypes between healthy human individuals. V lost 0 bases, J lost 0 bases, and 18 bases lay in between. The CDR3 is made up of 19 amino acids. Germline CDR1 reads SGDLS; CDR2 reads YYNGEE. Under the authors' procedure: ImmunoSEQ yielded junction-only sequences lacking quality scores, so filtering differed. The assay was immunoSEQ multiplex PCR, and TCRdb's table has in-frame clones only and misses some. V and J calls and clone size follow that table, whereas D and trimming were derived from the DNA. This table holds millions of clones, over 85% found once. General observations from the study: The sole specimen, blood, was sampled, and tissue repertoires likely differ. Generally, naive subsets (rather than memory subsets) showed larger estimated richness. Depth of sequencing was expected to influence donor clonotype sharing.

Concerning this clone itself: Its antigen remains unidentified.

The sequence came from a man aged 18 to 30 in good health. Some clones in this sample may be carry-over from other donors' samples. V usage is TRBV9 and J usage is TRBJ2-2; D might be TRBD2 (5 bases). The sequenced sample was naive CD4+ T cells from PBMCs. The subset here: CD45RA+ positively selected. The CDR3 reads CASSVERARAAPNTGELFF. CDR3 sequence (DNA): TGTGCCAGCAGCGTAGAGAGGGCCCGGGCGGCTCCGAACACCGGGGAGCTGTTTTTT.